The 19 T cell receptor beta chains presented below share a single source sample, sequenced in a study of T cell changes during pregnancy in multiple sclerosis (dated by TCRdb to about 2019). The library relied on the immunoSEQ multiplex PCR assay. TCRdb provides this immuneACCESS table in a form limited to in-frame rearrangements. Some clones are lacking; in checked studies, under half of them reflect an unresolved V gene, and why the rest are absent is not known. This sample holds about 40,000 clones; over 80% were observed only once. The biggest ten clones account for about 5% of the sample. This specimen consisted of peripheral blood, obtained in the first trimester of pregnancy. The receptors here all came from a female donor in good health, enrolled as a control in a pregnancy study.

This clone has just one count. This sequence joins TRBV19 and TRBJ2-1, with TRBD2 matching over 10 bases. V trimming: 6 bases; J trimming: 4 bases; junction bases outside the gene matches: 6. Germline assignment: CDR1 LNHDA and CDR2 SQIVND (reference sequence). The CDR3 runs 15 residues. CDR3 sequence (DNA): TGTGCCAGTAGGAGGGCTAGCGGGAGATACAATGAGCAGTTCTTC. Its protein is CASRRASGRYNEQFF. Complete variable domain (other parts from reference TRBV19 and TRBJ2-1): DGGITQSPKYLFRKEGQNVTLSCEQNLNHDAMYWYRQDPGQGLRLIYYSQIVNDFQKGDIAEGYSVSREKKESFPLTVTSAQKNPTAFYLCASRRASGRYNEQFFGPGTRLTVL.

The chain joins TRBV6-5 to TRBJ1-5; maybe TRBD1 (5 bases). The CDR3 is made up of 15 amino acids. V was cut by 2 bases and J by 3 bases, with 11 bases left in between. Germline V gene data show CDR1 as MNHEY and CDR2 as SVGAGI. CDR3 amino acids: CASSYGQGFNQPQHF. The CDR3 region has the DNA TGTGCCAGCAGTTACGGTCAGGGCTTCAATCAGCCCCAGCATTTT.

The chain has TRBV18 and TRBJ2-7; D is unresolved. This CDR3 is built from 13 residues. Germline assignment: CDR1 KGHSH and CDR2 LQKENI. V lost 2 bases and J lost 4, with 9 bases in between. The DNA of the CDR3 is TGTGCCAGCTCACCAGTTGCCGAGTACGAGCAGTACTTC. Its protein product is CASSPVAEYEQYF.

As to this clone: This CDR3 is also generated by other DNA sequences in the sample. V and J are TRBV5-1 and TRBJ1-6, with 10 positions matching TRBD1. Germline V gene lookup returns CDR1 SGHRS and CDR2 YFSETQ. With 4 bases clipped from V and 8 bases from J, the junction kept 3 bases outside the gene matches. The CDR3 extends over 14 amino acids. In nucleotides, the CDR3 is TGCGCCAGCAGCACGGGGACAGGGGATTCACCCCTCCACTTT. Protein: CASSTGTGDSPLHF.

The chain is built from TRBV7-2 and TRBJ2-7, with D possibly being TRBD2 (6 bases). The germline V and J ends were trimmed by 5 bases and 0 bases, with 17 bases remaining between them. Per the germline V gene, CDR1 is SGHTA and CDR2 is FQGNSA. The CDR3 consists of 16 residues. CDR3 nucleotides: TGTGCCAGCAGCCAAACCGGCGGGGTGCTCTCCTACGAGCAGTACTTC. Protein sequence: CASSQTGGVLSYEQYF.

J is TRBJ2-2 and V is TRBV19, with TRBD2 identical over 12 bases. The CDR3 spans 18 residues. Germline values: CDR1 LNHDA, CDR2 SQIVND (reference sequence). The V and J ends lost 5 bases and 5 bases, in that order; junction bases with no gene match: 12. CDR3 in amino acids: CASSSKTSGRPWTGELFF. The CDR3 DNA reads TGTGCCAGTAGTTCAAAAACTAGCGGGAGGCCATGGACCGGGGAGCTGTTTTTT.

The genes are TRBV13 and TRBJ2-3; 8 bases fit TRBD2. The CDR3 loop spans 15 amino acids. Germline CDR1 PRHDT, CDR2 FYEKMQ (reference sequence). J lost 5 bases, V lost 0 bases, and 4 bases had no gene match. CDR3 sequence reads: CASSLGGAGEDTQYF. The CDR3 DNA follows: TGTGCCAGCAGCTTAGGAGGAGCGGGAGAAGATACGCAGTATTTT.

The chain carries TRBV10-2 and TRBJ1-2; D unresolved. V was pared by 6 bases and J by 4 bases, with 15 bases between. Germline CDR1 reads WSHSY; CDR2 reads SAAADI. The length of the CDR3 is 14 residues. For the CDR3, the DNA is TGCGCCAGCAGCGCGGTTTCTTTTTCCTATGGCTACACCTTC. This gives the protein CASSAVSFSYGYTF.

The V and J genes are TRBV6-6 and TRBJ1-4, with TRBD1 as a possible D gene (5 bases). From germline, CDR1 is MNHNY and CDR2 SVGAGI (reference sequence). V lost 0 bases and J 3 bases, leaving 11 bases between the germline ends. The CDR3 spans 16 residues. CDR3 residues: CASSYSTQGPNEKLFF. CDR3 coding DNA: TGTGCCAGCAGTTACTCGACGCAGGGCCCTAATGAAAAACTGTTTTTT.

Only a few counts were recorded for this clone. This rearrangement joins TRBV4-2 to TRBJ2-6; TRBD2 matches 8 bases. This CDR3 has 18 residues. The germline V gene encodes CDR1 LGHNA and CDR2 YNFKEQ. J gave up 0 bases and V 1 base, and 5 bases lay outside the gene matches. The CDR3 sequence: CASSQAREGTSGANVLTF. The CDR3 DNA follows: TGTGCCAGCAGCCAAGCCCGGGAGGGAACCTCTGGGGCCAACGTCCTGACTTTC.

The chain links TRBV19 to TRBJ1-1, with D possibly TRBD1 on 6 matching bases. CDR3 size: 14 residues. In germline, CDR1 is LNHDA, CDR2 SQIVND (reference sequence). Trimming left V 6 bases short and J 1 base short, with 12 bases between. CDR3 sequence (DNA): TGTGCCAGTAGATCCCCAGGGGCGAACACTGAAGCTTTCTTT. It encodes CASRSPGANTEAFF.

The rearrangement links TRBV6-6 to TRBJ2-2; 11 bases align to TRBD2. The CDR3 covers 15 residues. Per germline, CDR1 MNHNY and CDR2 SVGAGI (reference sequence). V lost 6 bases and J lost 2; bases outside the gene matches: 2. The CDR3 DNA reads as TGTGCCAGCAGGCTAGCGGGAGGCAACACCGGGGAGCTGTTTTTT. As protein: CASRLAGGNTGELFF.

This clone was detected only a few times. This rearrangement joins TRBV9 to TRBJ2-7; 8 nucleotides line up with TRBD2. This CDR3 comprises 17 residues. V was pared by 4 bases and J by 0 bases, with 12 bases of the junction left unmatched. Germline V gives CDR1 SGDLS, CDR2 YYNGEE. The CDR3 DNA sequence: TGTGCCAGCAGCCTAACCCCGGGGGGGACCACCTCCTACGAGCAGTACTTC. It codes for CASSLTPGGTTSYEQYF.

The rearrangement links TRBV10-3 to TRBJ2-5; 9 bases line up with TRBD1. After removal of 6 bases from V and 3 bases from J, the junction contained 2 bases not matched to a gene. This CDR3 region has 13 residues. Germline lookup yields CDR1 ENHRY and CDR2 SYGVKD. This chain's CDR3 is CAIRGTGKETQYF. In DNA form, the CDR3 reads TGTGCCATCAGGGGGACAGGGAAAGAGACCCAGTACTTC.

The J gene is TRBJ1-3, the V gene TRBV18; TRBD1 aligns across 7 bases. The V and J ends lost 4 bases and 0 bases, in that order; junction bases with no gene match: 6. The CDR3 spans 16 residues. The V gene's germline CDR1 is KGHSH and CDR2 LQKENI. The CDR3 sequence: CASSLPRGSSGNTIYF. Written as DNA, the CDR3 is TGTGCCAGCTCACTCCCCAGGGGGTCCTCTGGAAACACCATATATTTT.

The V call is TRBV10-3, the J call TRBJ1-2; 10 bases agree with TRBD1. The CDR3 is 18 amino acids. Per the germline V gene, CDR1 is ENHRY and CDR2 is SYGVKD. The trim removed 0 bases at V and 1 base at J, leaving 8 bases unmatched. CDR3 nucleotide sequence: TGTGCCATCAGTGAGTCGAAGGGACAGGGGACTTTTAACTATGGCTACACCTTC. As protein: CAISESKGQGTFNYGYTF.

The chain uses TRBV30 and TRBJ2-7, with TRBD1 identical over 8 bases. This CDR3 comprises 14 residues. Trimming removed 3 bases from V and 5 bases from J; junction bases left unmatched: 9. Germline CDR1 reads GTSNPN; CDR2 reads SVGIG (reference sequence). The chain's CDR3 is CAWRPGQGIDEQYF. The DNA of the CDR3 is TGTGCCTGGAGGCCCGGACAGGGAATCGACGAGCAGTACTTC. Full variable domain (rest looked up from reference TRBV30 and TRBJ2-7): SQTIHQWPATLVQPVGSPLSLECTVEGTSNPNLYWYRQAAGRGLQLLFYSVGIGQISSEVPQNLSASRPQDRQFILSSKKLLLSDSGFYLCAWRPGQGIDEQYFGPGTRLTVT.

The chain has TRBV7-2 and TRBJ1-5, with TRBD1 as a possible D gene (5 bases). CDR3 length equals 17 residues. With 4 bases removed from V and 0 bases from J, the gap between germline ends came to 16 bases. Germline V gives CDR1 SGHTA, CDR2 FQGNSA. DNA for the CDR3: TGTGCCAGCAGCTCGCGGGGGGGGGATCATAGCAATCAGCCCCAGCATTTT. Encoded protein: CASSSRGGDHSNQPQHF. Together with reference TRBV7-2 and TRBJ1-5, the CDR3 gives the full variable domain: GAGVSQSPSNKVTEKGKDVELRCDPISGHTALYWYRQSLGQGLEFLIYFQGNSAPDKSGLPSDRFSAERTGGSVSTLTIQRTQQEDSAVYLCASSSRGGDHSNQPQHFGDGTRLSIL.

The gene calls are TRBV9 and TRBJ2-5; TRBD1 aligns across 8 bases. The CDR3 has 14 amino acids. Germline V gene data show CDR1 as SGDLS and CDR2 as YYNGEE. The V segment lost 5 bases and the J segment 2 bases; nucleotides outside the gene matches: 5. The CDR3 spells CASSDGQGQETQYF. Written as DNA, the CDR3 is TGTGCCAGCAGTGACGGACAGGGACAAGAGACCCAGTACTTC.